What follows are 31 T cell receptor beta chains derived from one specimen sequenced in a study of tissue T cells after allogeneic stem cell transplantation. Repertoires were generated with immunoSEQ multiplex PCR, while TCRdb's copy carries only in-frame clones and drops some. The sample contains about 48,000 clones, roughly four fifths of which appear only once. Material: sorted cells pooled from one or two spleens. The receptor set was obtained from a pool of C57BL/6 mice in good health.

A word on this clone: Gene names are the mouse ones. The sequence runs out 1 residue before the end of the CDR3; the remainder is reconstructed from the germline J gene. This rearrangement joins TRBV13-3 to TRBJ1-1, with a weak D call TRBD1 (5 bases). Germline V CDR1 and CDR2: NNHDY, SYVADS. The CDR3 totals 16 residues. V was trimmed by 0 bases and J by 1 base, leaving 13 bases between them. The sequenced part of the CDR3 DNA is TGTGCCAGCAGTGATGCAATTCAGGGAGGGAACACAGAAGTCTTC. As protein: CASSDAIQGGNTEVF. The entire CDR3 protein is CASSDAIQGGNTEVFF.

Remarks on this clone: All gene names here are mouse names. The covered CDR3 bases are TGTGCCAGCAGCTTATATAGTGCAGAAACGCTGTAT. Translating it yields CASSLYSAETLY. The whole CDR3 protein is CASSLYSAETLYF. This chain connects TRBV4 to TRBJ2-3; D remains unclear. Read sequence stops 1 residue before the CDR3 end, and the germline J gene provides the missing end. Trimming cost V 4 bases and J 0 bases, with 5 bases left between them. This CDR3 region has 13 residues. Germline-derived CDR1 and CDR2 are LGHDT and YNNKQL (reference sequence).

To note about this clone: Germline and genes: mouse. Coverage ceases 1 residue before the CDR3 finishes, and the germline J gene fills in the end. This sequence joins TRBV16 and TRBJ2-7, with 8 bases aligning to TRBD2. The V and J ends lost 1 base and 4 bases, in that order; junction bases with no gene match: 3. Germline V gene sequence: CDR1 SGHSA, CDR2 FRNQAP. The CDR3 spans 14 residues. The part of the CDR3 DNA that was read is TGTGCAAGCAGCTTAGCACTGGGGGATTATGAACAGTAC. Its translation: CASSLALGDYEQY. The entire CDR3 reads CASSLALGDYEQYF.

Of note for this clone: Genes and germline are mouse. CDR3 DNA (partial): TGTGCCAGCTCTCTGGGGGGGGCAGAAACGCTGTAT. Amino acid sequence: CASSLGGAETLY. The full CDR3 reads CASSLGGAETLYF. This sequence joins TRBV12-1 and TRBJ2-3, with 7 bases aligning to TRBD2. Sequencing ends 1 residue short of the CDR3 end; the germline J gene provides the rest. The length of the CDR3 is 13 residues. J lost 3 bases, V lost 1 base, and 0 bases had no gene match. In germline, CDR1 is SGHSN, CDR2 HYEKVE.

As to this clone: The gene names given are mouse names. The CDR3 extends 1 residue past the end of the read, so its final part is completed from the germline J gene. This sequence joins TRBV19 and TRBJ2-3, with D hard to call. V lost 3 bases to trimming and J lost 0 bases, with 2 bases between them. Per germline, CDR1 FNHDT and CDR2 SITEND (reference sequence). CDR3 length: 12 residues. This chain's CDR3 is CASSNSAETLYF. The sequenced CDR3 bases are TGTGCCAGCAGTAACAGTGCAGAAACGCTGTAT.

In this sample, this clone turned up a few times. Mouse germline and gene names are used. CDR3 region: CASSRGQGDAETLYF. CDR3 DNA, as far as it was read: TGTGCTAGCAGTAGGGGACAGGGAGATGCAGAAACGCTGTAT. The chain combines TRBV17 with TRBJ2-3, with 9 bases identical to TRBD1. The CDR3 end falls 1 residue outside the read, so it is completed with the germline J gene. With V trimmed by 3 bases and J by 2 bases, 3 bases remained unmatched. From germline, CDR1 is MNHDT and CDR2 YYDKIL. This CDR3 is 15 amino acids long.

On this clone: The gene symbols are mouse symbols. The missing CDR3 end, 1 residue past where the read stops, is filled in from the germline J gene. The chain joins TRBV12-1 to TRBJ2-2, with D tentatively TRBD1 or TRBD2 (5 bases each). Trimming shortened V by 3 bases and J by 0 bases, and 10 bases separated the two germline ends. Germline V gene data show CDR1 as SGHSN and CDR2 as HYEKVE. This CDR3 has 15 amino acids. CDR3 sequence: CASSGTPANTGQLYF. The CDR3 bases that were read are TGTGCCAGCTCTGGGACCCCCGCAAACACCGGGCAGCTCTAC.

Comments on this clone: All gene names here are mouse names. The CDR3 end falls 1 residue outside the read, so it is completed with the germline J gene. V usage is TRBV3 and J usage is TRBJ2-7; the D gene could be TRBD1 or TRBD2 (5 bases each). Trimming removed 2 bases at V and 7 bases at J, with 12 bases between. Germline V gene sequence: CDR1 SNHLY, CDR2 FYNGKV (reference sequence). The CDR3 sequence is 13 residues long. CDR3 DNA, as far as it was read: TGTGCCAGCAGCTTAAAGGGGATGGGGGAACAGTAC. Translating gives CASSLKGMGEQY. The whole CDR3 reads CASSLKGMGEQYF.

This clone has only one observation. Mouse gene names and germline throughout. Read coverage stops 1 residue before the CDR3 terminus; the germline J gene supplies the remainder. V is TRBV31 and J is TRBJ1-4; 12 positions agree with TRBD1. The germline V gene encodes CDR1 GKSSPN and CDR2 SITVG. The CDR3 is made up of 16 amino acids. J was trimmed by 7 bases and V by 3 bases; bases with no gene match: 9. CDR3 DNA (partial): TGTGCCTGGAGCCCCGGGGACAGGGGGCGAGGCGAAAGATTATTT. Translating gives CAWSPGDRGRGERLF. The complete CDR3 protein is CAWSPGDRGRGERLFF.

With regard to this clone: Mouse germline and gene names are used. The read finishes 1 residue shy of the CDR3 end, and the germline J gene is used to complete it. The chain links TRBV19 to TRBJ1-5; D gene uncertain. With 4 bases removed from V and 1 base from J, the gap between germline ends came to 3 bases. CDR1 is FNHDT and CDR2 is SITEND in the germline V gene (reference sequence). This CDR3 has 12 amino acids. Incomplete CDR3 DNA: TGTGCCAGCAGTGAAAACAACCAGGCTCCGCTT. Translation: CASSENNQAPL. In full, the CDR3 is CASSENNQAPLF.

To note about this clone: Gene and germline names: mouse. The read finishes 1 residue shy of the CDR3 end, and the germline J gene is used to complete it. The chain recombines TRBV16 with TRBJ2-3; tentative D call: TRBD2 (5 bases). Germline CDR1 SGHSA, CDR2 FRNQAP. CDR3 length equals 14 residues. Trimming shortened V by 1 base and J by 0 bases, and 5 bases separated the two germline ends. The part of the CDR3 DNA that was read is TGTGCAAGCAGCTTAGGGACTAGTGCAGAAACGCTGTAT. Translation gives CASSLGTSAETLY. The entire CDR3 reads CASSLGTSAETLYF.

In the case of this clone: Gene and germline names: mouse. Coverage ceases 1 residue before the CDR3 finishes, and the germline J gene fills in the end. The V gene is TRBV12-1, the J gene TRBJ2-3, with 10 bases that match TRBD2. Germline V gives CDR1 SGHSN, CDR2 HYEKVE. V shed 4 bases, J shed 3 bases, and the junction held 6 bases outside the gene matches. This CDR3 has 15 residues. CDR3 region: CASSLDWGAAETLYF. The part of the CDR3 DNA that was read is TGTGCCAGCTCCCTCGACTGGGGGGCGGCAGAAACGCTGTAT.

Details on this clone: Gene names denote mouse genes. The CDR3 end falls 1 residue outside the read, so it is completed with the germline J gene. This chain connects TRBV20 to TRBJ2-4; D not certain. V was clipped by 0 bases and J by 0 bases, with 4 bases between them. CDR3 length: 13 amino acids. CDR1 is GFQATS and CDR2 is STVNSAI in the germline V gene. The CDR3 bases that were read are TGTGGTGCTAGGGAAGGGAGTCAAAACACCTTGTAC. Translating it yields CGAREGSQNTLY. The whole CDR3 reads CGAREGSQNTLYF.

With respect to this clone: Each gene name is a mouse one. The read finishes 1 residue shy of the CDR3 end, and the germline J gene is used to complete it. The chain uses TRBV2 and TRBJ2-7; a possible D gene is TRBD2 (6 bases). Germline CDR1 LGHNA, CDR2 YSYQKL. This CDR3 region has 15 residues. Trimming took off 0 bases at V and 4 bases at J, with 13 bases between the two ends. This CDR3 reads CASSQDHAGAYEQYF. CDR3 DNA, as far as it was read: TGTGCCAGCAGCCAAGATCACGCTGGGGCATATGAACAGTAC.

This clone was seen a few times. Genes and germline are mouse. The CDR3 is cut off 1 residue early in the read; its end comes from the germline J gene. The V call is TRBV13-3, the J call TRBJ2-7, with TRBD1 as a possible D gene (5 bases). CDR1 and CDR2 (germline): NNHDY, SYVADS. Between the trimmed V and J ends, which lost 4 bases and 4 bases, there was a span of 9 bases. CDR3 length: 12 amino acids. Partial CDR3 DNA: TGTGCCAGCAGTCTGGACACATATGAACAGTAC. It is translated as CASSLDTYEQY. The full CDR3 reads CASSLDTYEQYF.

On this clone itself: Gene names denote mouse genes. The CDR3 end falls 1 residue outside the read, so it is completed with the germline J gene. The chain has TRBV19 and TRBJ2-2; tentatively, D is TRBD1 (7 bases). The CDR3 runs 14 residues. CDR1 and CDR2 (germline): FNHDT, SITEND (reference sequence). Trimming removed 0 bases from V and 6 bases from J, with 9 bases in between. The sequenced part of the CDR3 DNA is TGTGCCAGCAGTATAGGAGGGGGCGCCGGGCAGCTCTAC. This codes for CASSIGGGAGQLY. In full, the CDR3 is CASSIGGGAGQLYF.

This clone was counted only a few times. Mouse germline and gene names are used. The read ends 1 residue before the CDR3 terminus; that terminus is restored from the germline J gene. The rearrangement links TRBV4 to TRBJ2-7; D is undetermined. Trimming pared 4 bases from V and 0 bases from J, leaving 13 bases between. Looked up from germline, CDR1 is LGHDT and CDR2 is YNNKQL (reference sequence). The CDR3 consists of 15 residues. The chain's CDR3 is CASSSRPRSSYEQYF. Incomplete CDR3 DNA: TGTGCCAGCAGCTCCCGTCCCAGGAGCTCCTATGAACAGTAC.

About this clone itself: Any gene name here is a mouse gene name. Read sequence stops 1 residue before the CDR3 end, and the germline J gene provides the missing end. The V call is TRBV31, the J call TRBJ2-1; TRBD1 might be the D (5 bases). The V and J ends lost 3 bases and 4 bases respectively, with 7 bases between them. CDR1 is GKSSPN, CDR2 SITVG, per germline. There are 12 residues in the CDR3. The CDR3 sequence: CAWRAGYAEQFF. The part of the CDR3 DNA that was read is TGTGCCTGGAGGGCAGGGTATGCTGAGCAGTTC.

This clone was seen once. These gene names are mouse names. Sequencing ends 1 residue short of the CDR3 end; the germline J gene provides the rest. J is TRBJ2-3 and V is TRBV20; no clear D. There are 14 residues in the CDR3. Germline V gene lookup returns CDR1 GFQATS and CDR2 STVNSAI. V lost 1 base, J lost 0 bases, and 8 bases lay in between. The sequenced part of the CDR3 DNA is TGTGGTGCTAGGGGAGGGAAGAGTGCAGAAACGCTGTAT. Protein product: CGARGGKSAETLY. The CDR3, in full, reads CGARGGKSAETLYF.

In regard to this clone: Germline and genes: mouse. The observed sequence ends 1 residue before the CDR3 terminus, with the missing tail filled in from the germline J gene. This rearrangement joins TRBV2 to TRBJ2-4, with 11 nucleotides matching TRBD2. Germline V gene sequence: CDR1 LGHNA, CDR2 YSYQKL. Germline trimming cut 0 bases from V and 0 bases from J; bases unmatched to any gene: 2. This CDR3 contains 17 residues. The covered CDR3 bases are TGTGCCAGCAGCCAAGAAGGGACTGGGGGTAGTCAAAACACCTTGTAC. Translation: CASSQEGTGGSQNTLY. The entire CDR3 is CASSQEGTGGSQNTLYF.

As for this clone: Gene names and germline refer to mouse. The part of the CDR3 DNA that was read is TGTGCCAGCGGGGACCGAGCTGAGCAGTTC. It translates to CASGDRAEQF. The full CDR3 protein reads CASGDRAEQFF. The chain couples TRBV13-2 to TRBJ2-1, with unresolved D. From the germline J gene comes the end of the CDR3, since the read stops 1 residue before it. Trimming removed 5 bases at V and 7 bases at J, with 7 bases between. The CDR3 spans 11 residues. Germline-derived CDR1 and CDR2 are NNHNN and SYGAGS (reference sequence).

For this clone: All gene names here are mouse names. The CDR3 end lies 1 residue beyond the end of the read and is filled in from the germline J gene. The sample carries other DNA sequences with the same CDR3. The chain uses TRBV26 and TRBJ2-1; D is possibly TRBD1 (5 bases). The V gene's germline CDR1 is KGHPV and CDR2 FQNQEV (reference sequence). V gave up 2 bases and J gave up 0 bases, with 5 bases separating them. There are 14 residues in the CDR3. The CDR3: CASSLTGNYAEQFF. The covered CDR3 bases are TGTGCCAGCAGTCTGACAGGTAACTATGCTGAGCAGTTC.

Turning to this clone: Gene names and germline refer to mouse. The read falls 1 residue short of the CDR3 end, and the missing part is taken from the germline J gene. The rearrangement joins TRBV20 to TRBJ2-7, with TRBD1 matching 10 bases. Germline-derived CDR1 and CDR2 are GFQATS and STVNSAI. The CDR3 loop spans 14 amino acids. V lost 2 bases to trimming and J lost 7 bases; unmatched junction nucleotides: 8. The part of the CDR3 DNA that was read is TGTGGTGCTAGGATCACCCGGACAGGGGGAGAACAGTAC. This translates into CGARITRTGGEQY. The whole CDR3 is CGARITRTGGEQYF.

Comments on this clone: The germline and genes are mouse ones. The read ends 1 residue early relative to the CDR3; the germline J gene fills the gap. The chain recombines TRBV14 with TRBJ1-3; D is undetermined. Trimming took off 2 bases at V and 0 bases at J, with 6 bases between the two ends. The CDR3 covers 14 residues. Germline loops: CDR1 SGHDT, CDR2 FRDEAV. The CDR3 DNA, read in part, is TGTGCCAGCAGTTTTAGCAATTCTGGAAATACGCTCTAT. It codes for CASSFSNSGNTLY. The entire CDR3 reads CASSFSNSGNTLYF.

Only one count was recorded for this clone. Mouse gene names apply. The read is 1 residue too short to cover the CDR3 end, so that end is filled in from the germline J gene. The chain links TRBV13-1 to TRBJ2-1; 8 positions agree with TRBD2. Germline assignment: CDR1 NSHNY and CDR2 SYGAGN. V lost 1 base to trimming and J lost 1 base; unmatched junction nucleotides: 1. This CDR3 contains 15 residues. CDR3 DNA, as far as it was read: TGTGCCAGCAGTGATCTGGGGGGCAACTATGCTGAGCAGTTC. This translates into CASSDLGGNYAEQF. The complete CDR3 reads CASSDLGGNYAEQFF.

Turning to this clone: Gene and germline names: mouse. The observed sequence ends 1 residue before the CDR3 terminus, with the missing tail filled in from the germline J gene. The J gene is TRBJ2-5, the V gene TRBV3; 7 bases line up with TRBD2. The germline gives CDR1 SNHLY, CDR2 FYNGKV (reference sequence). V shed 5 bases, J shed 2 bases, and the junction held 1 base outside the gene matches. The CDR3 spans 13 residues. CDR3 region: CASSHWGQDTQYF. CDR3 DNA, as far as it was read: TGTGCCAGCAGCCACTGGGGCCAAGACACCCAGTAC.

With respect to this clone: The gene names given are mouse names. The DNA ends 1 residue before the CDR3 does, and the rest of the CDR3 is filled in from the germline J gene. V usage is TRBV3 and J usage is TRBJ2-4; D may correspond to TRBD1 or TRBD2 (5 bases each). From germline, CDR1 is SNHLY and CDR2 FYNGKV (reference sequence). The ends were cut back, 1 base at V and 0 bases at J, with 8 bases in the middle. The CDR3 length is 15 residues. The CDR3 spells CASSLGGASQNTLYF. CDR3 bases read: TGTGCCAGCAGCTTAGGAGGGGCTAGTCAAAACACCTTGTAC.

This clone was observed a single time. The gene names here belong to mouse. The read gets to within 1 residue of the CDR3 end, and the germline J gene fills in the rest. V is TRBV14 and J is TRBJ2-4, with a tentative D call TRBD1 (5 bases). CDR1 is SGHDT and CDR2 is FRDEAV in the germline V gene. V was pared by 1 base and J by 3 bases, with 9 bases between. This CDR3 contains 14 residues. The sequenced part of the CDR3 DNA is TGTGCCAGCAGTTTCCAGGGAAGGCAAAACACCTTGTAC. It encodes CASSFQGRQNTLY. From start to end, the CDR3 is CASSFQGRQNTLYF.

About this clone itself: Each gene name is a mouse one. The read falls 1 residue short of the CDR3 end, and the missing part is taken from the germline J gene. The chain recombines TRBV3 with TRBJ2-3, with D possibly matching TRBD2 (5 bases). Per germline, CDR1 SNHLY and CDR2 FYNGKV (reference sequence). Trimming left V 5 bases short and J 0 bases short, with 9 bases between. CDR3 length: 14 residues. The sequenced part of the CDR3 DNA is TGTGCCAGCAGCCGGACTTTTAGTGCAGAAACGCTGTAT. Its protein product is CASSRTFSAETLY. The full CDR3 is CASSRTFSAETLYF.

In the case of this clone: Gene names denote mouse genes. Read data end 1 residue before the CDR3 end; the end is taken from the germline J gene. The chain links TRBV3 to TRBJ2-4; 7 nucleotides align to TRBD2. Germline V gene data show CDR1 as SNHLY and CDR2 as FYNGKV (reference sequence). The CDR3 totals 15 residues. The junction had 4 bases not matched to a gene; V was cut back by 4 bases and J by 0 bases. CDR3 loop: CASSSDWSSQNTLYF. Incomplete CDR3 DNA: TGTGCCAGCAGCTCGGACTGGAGTAGTCAAAACACCTTGTAC. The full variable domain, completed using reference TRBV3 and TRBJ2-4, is GPKVLQIPSHQIIDMGQMVTLNCDPVSNHLYFYWYKQILGQQMEFLVNFYNGKVMEKSKLFKDQFSVERPDGSYFTLKIQPTALEDSAVYFCASSSDWSSQNTLYFGAGTRLSVL.

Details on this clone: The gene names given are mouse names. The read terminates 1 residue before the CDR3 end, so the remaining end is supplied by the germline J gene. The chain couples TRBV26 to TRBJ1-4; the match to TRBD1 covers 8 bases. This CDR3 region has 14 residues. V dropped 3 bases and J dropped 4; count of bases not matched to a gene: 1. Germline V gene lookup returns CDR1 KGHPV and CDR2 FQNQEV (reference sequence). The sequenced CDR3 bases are TGTGCCAGCAGTCTAGGACAGGGCAACGAAAGATTATTT. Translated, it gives CASSLGQGNERLF. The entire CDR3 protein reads CASSLGQGNERLFF. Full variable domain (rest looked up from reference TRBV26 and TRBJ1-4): NSKVIQTPRYLVKGQGQKAKMRCIPEKGHPVVFWYQQNKNNEFKFLINFQNQEVLQQIDMTEKRFSAECPSNSPCSLEIQSSEAGDSALYLCASSLGQGNERLFFGHGTKLSVL.